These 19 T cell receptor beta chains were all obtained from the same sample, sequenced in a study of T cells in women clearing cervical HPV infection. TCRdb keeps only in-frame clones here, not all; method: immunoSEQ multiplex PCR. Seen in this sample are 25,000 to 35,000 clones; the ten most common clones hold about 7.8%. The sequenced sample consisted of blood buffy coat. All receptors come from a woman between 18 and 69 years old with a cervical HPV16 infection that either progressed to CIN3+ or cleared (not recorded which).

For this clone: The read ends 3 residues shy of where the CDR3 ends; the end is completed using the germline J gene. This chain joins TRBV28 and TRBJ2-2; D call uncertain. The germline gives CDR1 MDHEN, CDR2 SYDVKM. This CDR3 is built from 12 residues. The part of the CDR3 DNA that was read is TGTGCCAGCAGTTCAGAGAATTCACCG. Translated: CASSSENSP. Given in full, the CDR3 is CASSSENSPLFF.

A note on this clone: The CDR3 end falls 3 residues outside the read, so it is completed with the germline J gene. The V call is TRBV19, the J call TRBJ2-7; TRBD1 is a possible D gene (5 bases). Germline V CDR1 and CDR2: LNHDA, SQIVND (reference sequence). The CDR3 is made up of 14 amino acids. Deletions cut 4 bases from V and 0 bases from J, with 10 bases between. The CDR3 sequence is CASSTYRSSYEQYF. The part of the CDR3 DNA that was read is TGTGCCAGTAGTACCTACAGGAGCTCCTACGAG.

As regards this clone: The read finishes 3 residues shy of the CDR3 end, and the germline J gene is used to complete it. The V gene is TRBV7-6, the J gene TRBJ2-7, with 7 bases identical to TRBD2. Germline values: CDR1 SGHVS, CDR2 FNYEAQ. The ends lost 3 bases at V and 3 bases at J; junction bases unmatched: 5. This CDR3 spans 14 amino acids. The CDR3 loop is CASSLTSRVYEQYF. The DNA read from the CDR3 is TGTGCCAGCAGCTTGACTAGCAGAGTCTACGAG.

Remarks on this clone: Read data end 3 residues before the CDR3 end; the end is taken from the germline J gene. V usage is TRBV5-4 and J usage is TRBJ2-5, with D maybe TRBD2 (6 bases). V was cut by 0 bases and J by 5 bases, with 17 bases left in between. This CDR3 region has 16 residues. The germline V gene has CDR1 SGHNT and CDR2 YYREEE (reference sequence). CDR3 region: CASSLGGDQGRETQYF. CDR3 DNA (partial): TGTGCCAGCAGCTTGGGGGGGGACCAGGGTCGCGAGACC.

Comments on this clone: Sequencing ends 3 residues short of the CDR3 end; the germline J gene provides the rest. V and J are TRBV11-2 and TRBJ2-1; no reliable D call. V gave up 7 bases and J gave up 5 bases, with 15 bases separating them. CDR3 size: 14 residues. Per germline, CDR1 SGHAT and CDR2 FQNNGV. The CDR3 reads CASTLGRANNEQFF. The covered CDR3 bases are TGTGCCAGCACCCTAGGAAGAGCCAACAATGAG.

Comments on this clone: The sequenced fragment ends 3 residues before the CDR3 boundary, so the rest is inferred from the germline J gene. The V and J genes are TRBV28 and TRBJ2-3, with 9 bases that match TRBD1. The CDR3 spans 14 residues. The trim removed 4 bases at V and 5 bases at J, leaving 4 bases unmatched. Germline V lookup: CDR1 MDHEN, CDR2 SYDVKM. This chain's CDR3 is CASSSRTGVDTQYF. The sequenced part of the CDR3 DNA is TGTGCCAGCAGTTCAAGGACAGGGGTAGATACG.

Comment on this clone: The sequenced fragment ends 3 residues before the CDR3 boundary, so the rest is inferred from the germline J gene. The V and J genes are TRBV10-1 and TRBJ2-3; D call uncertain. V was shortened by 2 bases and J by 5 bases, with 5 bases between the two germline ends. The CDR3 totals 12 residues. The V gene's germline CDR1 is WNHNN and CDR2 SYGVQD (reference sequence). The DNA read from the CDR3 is TGCGCCAGCAGTGAGATCGGAGATACG. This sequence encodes CASSEIGDT. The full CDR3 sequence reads CASSEIGDTQYF.

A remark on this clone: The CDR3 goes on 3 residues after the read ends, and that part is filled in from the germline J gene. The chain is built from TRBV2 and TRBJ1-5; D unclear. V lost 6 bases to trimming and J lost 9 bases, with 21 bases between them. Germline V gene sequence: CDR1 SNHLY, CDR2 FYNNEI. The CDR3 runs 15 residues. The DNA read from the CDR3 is TGTGCCAGCAGCCTAGCTGGGGAGCCCTGGCCGCCC. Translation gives CASSLAGEPWPP. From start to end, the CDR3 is CASSLAGEPWPPQHF.

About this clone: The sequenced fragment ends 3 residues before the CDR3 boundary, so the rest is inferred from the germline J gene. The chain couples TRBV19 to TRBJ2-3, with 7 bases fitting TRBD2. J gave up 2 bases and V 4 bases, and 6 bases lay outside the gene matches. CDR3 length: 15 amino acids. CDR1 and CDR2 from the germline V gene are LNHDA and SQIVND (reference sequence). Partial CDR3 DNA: TGTGCCAGTAGTAGGGGGACTATCCTCACAGATACG. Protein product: CASSRGTILTDT. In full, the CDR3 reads CASSRGTILTDTQYF.

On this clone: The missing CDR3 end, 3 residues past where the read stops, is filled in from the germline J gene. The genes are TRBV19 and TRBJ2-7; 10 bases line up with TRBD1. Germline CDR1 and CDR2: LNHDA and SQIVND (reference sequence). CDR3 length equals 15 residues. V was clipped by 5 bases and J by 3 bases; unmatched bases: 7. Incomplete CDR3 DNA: TGTGCCAGTAGTGCCGGACAGGGGGGGTTCTACGAG. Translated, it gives CASSAGQGGFYE. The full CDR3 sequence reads CASSAGQGGFYEQYF.

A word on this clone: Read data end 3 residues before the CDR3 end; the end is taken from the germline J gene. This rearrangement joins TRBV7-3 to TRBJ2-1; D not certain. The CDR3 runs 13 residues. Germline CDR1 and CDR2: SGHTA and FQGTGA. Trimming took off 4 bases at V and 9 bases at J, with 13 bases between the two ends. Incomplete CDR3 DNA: TGTGCCAGCAGCTCTAACAGCAACAGTGAG. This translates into CASSSNSNSE. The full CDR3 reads CASSSNSNSEQFF.

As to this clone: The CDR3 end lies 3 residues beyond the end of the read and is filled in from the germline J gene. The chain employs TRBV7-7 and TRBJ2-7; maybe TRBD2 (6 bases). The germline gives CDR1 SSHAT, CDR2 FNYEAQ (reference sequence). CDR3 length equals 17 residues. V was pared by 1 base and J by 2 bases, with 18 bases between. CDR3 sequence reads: CASSLVQSGRVTYEQYF. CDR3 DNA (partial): TGTGCCAGCAGCTTAGTTCAAAGCGGGCGGGTCACCTACGAG.

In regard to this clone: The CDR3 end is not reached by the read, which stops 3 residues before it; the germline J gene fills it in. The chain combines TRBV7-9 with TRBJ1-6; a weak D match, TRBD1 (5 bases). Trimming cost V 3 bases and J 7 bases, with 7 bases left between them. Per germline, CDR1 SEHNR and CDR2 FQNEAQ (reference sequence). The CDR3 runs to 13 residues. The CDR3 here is CASSLTANSPLHF. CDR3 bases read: TGTGCCAGCAGCTTGACAGCCAATTCACCC.

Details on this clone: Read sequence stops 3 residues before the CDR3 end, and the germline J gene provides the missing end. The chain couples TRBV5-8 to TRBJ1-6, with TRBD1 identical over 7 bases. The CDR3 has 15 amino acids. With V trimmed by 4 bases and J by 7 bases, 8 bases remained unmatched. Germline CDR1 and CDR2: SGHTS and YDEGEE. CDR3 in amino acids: CASSLRQGPNSPLHF. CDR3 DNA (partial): TGTGCCAGCAGCCTCCGACAGGGCCCGAATTCACCC.

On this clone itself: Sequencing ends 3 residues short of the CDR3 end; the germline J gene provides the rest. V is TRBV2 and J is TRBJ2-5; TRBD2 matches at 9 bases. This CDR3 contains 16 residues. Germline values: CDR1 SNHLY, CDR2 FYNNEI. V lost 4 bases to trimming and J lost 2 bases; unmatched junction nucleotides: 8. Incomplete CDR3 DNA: TGTGCCAGCAGTGCGCTTGGTAGCGGGGGACAAGAGACC. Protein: CASSALGSGGQET. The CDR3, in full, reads CASSALGSGGQETQYF. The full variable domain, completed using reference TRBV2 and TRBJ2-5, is EPEVTQTPSHQVTQMGQEVILRCVPISNHLYFYWYRQILGQKVEFLVSFYNNEISEKSEIFDDQFSVERPDGSNFTLKIRSTKLEDSAMYFCASSALGSGGQETQYFGPGTRLLVL.

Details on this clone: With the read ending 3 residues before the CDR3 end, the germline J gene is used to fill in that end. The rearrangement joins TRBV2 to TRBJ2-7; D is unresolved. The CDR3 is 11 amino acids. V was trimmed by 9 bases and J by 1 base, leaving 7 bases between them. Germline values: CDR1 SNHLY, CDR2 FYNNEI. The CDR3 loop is CASTASYEQYF. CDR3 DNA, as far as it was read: TGTGCCAGTACAGCTTCCTACGAG.

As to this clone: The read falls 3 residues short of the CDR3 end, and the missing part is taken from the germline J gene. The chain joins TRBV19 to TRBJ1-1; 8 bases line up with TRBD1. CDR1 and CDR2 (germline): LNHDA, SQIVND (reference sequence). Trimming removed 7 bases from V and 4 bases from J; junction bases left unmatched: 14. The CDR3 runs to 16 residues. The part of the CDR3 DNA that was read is TGTGCCAGTACCATTATCCCAACAGGGGGAGGCACTGAA. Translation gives CASTIIPTGGGTE. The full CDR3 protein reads CASTIIPTGGGTEAFF.

CDR3 amino acids: CSANREAGGPSYEQYF. Incomplete CDR3 DNA: TGCAGTGCTAACCGGGAAGCGGGGGGGCCTTCCTACGAG. The chain links TRBV20-1 to TRBJ2-7; 10 nucleotides line up with TRBD2. The read stops 3 residues short of the end of the CDR3; the missing end is completed from the germline J gene. With V trimmed by 4 bases and J by 1 base, 10 bases remained unmatched. The germline CDR1 and CDR2 sequences are DFQATT and SNEGSKA (reference sequence). The CDR3 is made up of 16 amino acids.

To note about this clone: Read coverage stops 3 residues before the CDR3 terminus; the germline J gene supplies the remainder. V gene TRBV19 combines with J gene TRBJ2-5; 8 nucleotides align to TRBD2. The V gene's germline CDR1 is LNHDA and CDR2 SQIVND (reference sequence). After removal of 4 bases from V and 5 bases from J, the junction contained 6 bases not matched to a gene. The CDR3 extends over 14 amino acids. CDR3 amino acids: CASSTGLAAETQYF. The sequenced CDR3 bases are TGTGCCAGTAGTACTGGACTAGCAGCCGAGACC. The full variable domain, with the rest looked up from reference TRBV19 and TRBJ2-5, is DGGITQSPKYLFRKEGQNVTLSCEQNLNHDAMYWYRQDPGQGLRLIYYSQIVNDFQKGDIAEGYSVSREKKESFPLTVTSAQKNPTAFYLCASSTGLAAETQYFGPGTRLLVL.